This T cell receptor beta chain was sequenced for a study of CD8+ T cells in alopecia areata. About the study: Patients received oral tofacitinib, 5 to 10 mg twice daily, for moderate-to-severe alopecia areata. Study observations and caveats: It was lesional scalp, especially alopecia totalis/universalis, that showed higher clonality than normal scalp.

Extracted from the samples, RNA was reverse transcribed into cDNA to serve as the sequencing template. The table came from immunoSEQ multiplex PCR; TCRdb's copy has only in-frame clones and leaves some out. The table includes about 130,000 clones, around 50% detected once. This sample's treatment: oral pan-JAK inhibitor, 5-10 mg twice daily. Germline CDR1 reads MNHEY; CDR2 reads SMNVEV (reference sequence). V dropped 10 bases and J dropped 5 bases, with 18 bases sitting between them. The CDR3 length is 13 residues. Comments on this clone: Antigen unknown.

The material sequenced was CD8+ T cells sorted from blood, taken at week 4, from a patient treated with tofacitinib. This chain uses TRBV27 with TRBJ2-7; perhaps TRBD2 as D (7 bases). This TCR came from a human donor with alopecia areata. The CDR3 region has the DNA TGTGCCACAGGGTCCGGGGGGCCCCACGAGCAGTACTTC. Its translation is CATGSGGPHEQYF.